This passage covers 17 T cell receptor beta chains from one sample sequenced in a study of T-cell reconstitution after alpha-beta-depleted transplantation in children. Unique molecular identifiers tagged the TCRbeta library. Via MiXCR, TCRdb re-called the PCR reads, giving one row per CDR3 protein. The sample shows some 500,000 distinct CDR3 sequences, approximately 16% of them seen only once. The source material was PBMCs from the stem cell graft donor, sampled from the stem cell graft. These receptors all come from a human donor who donated a stem cell graft to a child with acute lymphoblastic leukemia.

The chain employs TRBV6-1 and TRBJ2-5; TRBD2 matches at 9 bases. The germline V gene has CDR1 MNHNS and CDR2 SASEGT. V was pared by 7 bases and J by 5 bases, with 20 bases of the junction left unmatched. The CDR3 contains 18 residues. The CDR3 DNA sequence: TGTGCCAGCACCGAACTCGGGGCGGGAGGGCCAAAAGGGGAGACCCAGTACTTC. Translating gives CASTELGAGGPKGETQYF.

The chain combines TRBV12-3 or TRBV12-4 with TRBJ2-7, with D uncertain. The CDR3 contains 12 residues. Trimming removed 2 bases at V and 4 bases at J, with 6 bases between. The CDR3 DNA sequence: TGTGCCAGCAGTTTATGGTTGTACGAGCAGTACTTC. This codes for CASSLWLYEQYF.

The V and J genes are TRBV10-1 and TRBJ2-5, with 13 bases aligning to TRBD2. Germline assignment: CDR1 WNHNN and CDR2 SYGVQD (reference sequence). Losses at the gene ends were 2 bases for V and 4 bases for J; bases not matched to a gene: 10. The CDR3 runs 18 residues. The CDR3 DNA follows: TGCGCCAGCAGTGAGGGGGAACTAGCGGGAGGGCCCGGAGAGACCCAGTACTTC. It yields the protein CASSEGELAGGPGETQYF.

This clonotype was seen a few times. The chain combines TRBV27 with TRBJ2-7, with D uncertain. The CDR3 length is 12 residues. CDR1 is MNHEY, CDR2 SMNVEV, per germline (reference sequence). The V and J ends lost 5 bases and 6 bases respectively, with 11 bases between them. The CDR3 loop is CASSQRSGEQYF. In DNA form, the CDR3 reads TGTGCCAGCAGTCAACGTTCCGGCGAGCAGTACTTC.

The V call is TRBV21-1, the J call TRBJ1-1. TRBV21-1 is assigned pseudogene status. The CDR3 sequence is 13 residues long. In DNA, the CDR3 is TGTGCCAGCAGCAGGCCATGGAACACTGAAGCTTTCTTT. It specifies CASSRPWNTEAFF.

This clonotype was found a few times. The V call is TRBV7-9, the J call TRBJ2-1; tentative D call: TRBD2 (5 bases). Germline loops: CDR1 SEHNR, CDR2 FQNEAQ (reference sequence). V was trimmed by 2 bases and J by 8 bases, leaving 10 bases between them. The CDR3 runs to 13 residues. The CDR3 DNA reads as TGTGCCAGCAGCTTACGTCTGGGAGATGAGCAGTTCTTC. Translating gives CASSLRLGDEQFF.

In its sample, this clonotype was seen many times. V usage is TRBV4-1 and J usage is TRBJ2-1, with 7 bases aligning to TRBD2. V shed 0 bases, J shed 10 bases, and the junction held 15 bases outside the gene matches. CDR3 length equals 17 residues. Germline V gives CDR1 MGHRA, CDR2 YSYEKL. The CDR3 reads CASSQERGLAENLEQFF. DNA for the CDR3: TGCGCCAGCAGCCAAGAGAGGGGTCTAGCGGAAAATTTGGAGCAGTTCTTC.

The genes are TRBV7-8 and TRBJ2-3; D is unclear. The length of the CDR3 is 13 residues. V lost 3 bases to trimming and J lost 4 bases, with 8 bases between them. Germline loops: CDR1 SGHVS, CDR2 FQNEAQ. Here the CDR3 reads CASSFSGPDTQYF. The CDR3 nucleotides read TGTGCCAGCAGCTTCAGTGGCCCAGATACGCAGTATTTT. Variable domain in full (rest from reference TRBV7-8 and TRBJ2-3): GAGVSQSPRYKVAKRGQDVALRCDPISGHVSLFWYQQALGQGPEFLTYFQNEAQLDKSGLPSDRFFAERPEGSVSTLKIQRTQQEDSAVYLCASSFSGPDTQYFGPGTRLTVL.

The genes are TRBV15 and TRBJ2-1; D remains unclear. From germline, CDR1 is LNHNV and CDR2 YYDKDF (reference sequence). The V gene lost 0 bases and the J gene lost 5 bases, with 5 bases spanning the gap. There are 13 residues in the CDR3. CDR3: CATSREGNNEQFF. CDR3 nucleotide sequence: TGTGCCACCAGCAGAGAAGGAAACAATGAGCAGTTCTTC.

This clonotype was detected only a few times. V usage is TRBV5-1 and J usage is TRBJ1-2, with TRBD1 as a possible D gene (5 bases). V lost 0 bases to trimming and J lost 6 bases, with 9 bases between them. CDR1 is SGHRS, CDR2 YFSETQ, per germline. The CDR3 extends over 13 amino acids. CDR3 amino acids: CASSLAPRDGYTF. CDR3 coding DNA: TGCGCCAGCAGCTTGGCTCCCAGGGATGGCTACACCTTC.

In this sample, this clonotype turned up many times. The V and J genes are TRBV12-3 or TRBV12-4 and TRBJ2-5; 14 nucleotides align to TRBD2. Germline trimming cut 6 bases from V and 2 bases from J; bases unmatched to any gene: 2. The CDR3 consists of 15 residues. This CDR3 is CASRTSGRDQETQYF. The CDR3 DNA is TGTGCCAGCAGGACTAGCGGGAGGGATCAAGAGACCCAGTACTTC.

In its sample, this clonotype was seen a few times. V gene TRBV5-5 combines with J gene TRBJ2-7; maybe TRBD2 (5 bases). The ends were cut back, 0 bases at V and 0 bases at J, with 13 bases in the middle. Germline loops: CDR1 SGHKS, CDR2 YYEKEE (reference sequence). The CDR3 is 16 residues long. CDR3 bases: TGTGCCAGCAGCTTGGGACCGGGAATGAGCTCCTACGAGCAGTACTTC. Protein: CASSLGPGMSSYEQYF.

This clonotype was picked up a small number of times. DNA of the CDR3: TGTGCCAGCAGTTCGGCCAGGGAGGTCGTTTCGGTCCTCCACTTT. Its translation: CASSSAREVVSVLHF. The J gene is TRBJ1-6, the V gene TRBV27; D perhaps matches TRBD1 (5 bases). CDR1 and CDR2 (germline): MNHEY, SMNVEV (reference sequence). This CDR3 has 15 residues. Trimming cost V 4 bases and J 15 bases, with 22 bases left between them.

CDR3: CSVEKGDAYEQYF. The CDR3 DNA reads as TGCAGCGTTGAAAAGGGGGACGCCTACGAGCAGTACTTC. J is TRBJ2-7 and V is TRBV29-1, with D perhaps matching TRBD1 (6 bases). From germline, CDR1 is SQVTM and CDR2 ANQGSEA. Trimming shortened V by 2 bases and J by 2 bases, and 10 bases separated the two germline ends. The CDR3 is 13 amino acids.

This clonotype was observed at least ten times. The CDR3 DNA is TGTGCCAGCAGCTTTAGCGGGTCAAGCACAGATACGCAGTATTTT. This gives the protein CASSFSGSSTDTQYF. V usage is TRBV7-2 and J usage is TRBJ2-3, with 7 positions matching TRBD2. Germline-derived CDR1 and CDR2 are SGHTA and FQGNSA. Trimming cost V 3 bases and J 0 bases; bases outside gene matches: 3. This CDR3 has 15 amino acids. The whole variable domain, remainder taken from reference TRBV7-2 and TRBJ2-3, is GAGVSQSPSNKVTEKGKDVELRCDPISGHTALYWYRQSLGQGLEFLIYFQGNSAPDKSGLPSDRFSAERTGGSVSTLTIQRTQQEDSAVYLCASSFSGSSTDTQYFGPGTRLTVL.

This chain uses TRBV5-1 with TRBJ2-5; D remains ambiguous. Germline-derived CDR1 and CDR2 are SGHRS and YFSETQ. V lost 0 bases and J lost 7, with 16 bases in between. The CDR3 extends over 15 amino acids. CDR3 nucleotide sequence: TGCGCCAGCAGCTTGGCGGGTCAGCTTGATGGGACCCAGTACTTC. This translates into CASSLAGQLDGTQYF.

The CDR3 region is CASSDLTSGTYNEQFF. The CDR3 bases are TGTGCCAGCAGTGATTTGACTAGCGGGACCTACAATGAGCAGTTCTTC. The chain uses TRBV2 and TRBJ2-1; 11 bases line up with TRBD2. The germline V gene has CDR1 SNHLY and CDR2 FYNNEI. The CDR3 is 16 amino acids. Losses at the gene ends were 3 bases for V and 2 bases for J; bases not matched to a gene: 3.